These T cell receptor beta chains were read from a single sample in a study of ipilimumab plus nivolumab after autologous stem cell transplantation. The repertoire was sequenced with immunoSEQ multiplex PCR; TCRdb's copy has only in-frame clones and lacks some. The data show approximately 80,000 clones, with 65% to 85% seen just once and 2.2% held by the top ten. Here the sequenced sample was PBMCs, taken in a trial of ipilimumab plus nivolumab as post-transplant consolidation. These TCRs come from a male donor with diffuse large B-cell lymphoma. Both conserved end residues are part of each CDR3. Each record gives: CDR3 DNA, CDR3 protein, V gene, J gene, D gene, clone size. A D gene is named only where the DNA matches it firmly. The listing skips clone size in some rows; elsewhere it reads once, few, many or a size class.

cdr3_nt: TGTGCCAGCAGGAATCTTAAGGGGTACGAGCAGTACTTC; cdr3_aa: CASRNLKGYEQYF; v_call: TRBV6-1; j_call: TRBJ2-7; d_call: .; clone_size: .
cdr3_nt: TGTGCCTGGACGGGGGTAAGCTCCTACAATGAGCAGTTCTTC; cdr3_aa: CAWTGVSSYNEQFF; v_call: TRBV30; j_call: TRBJ2-1; d_call: .; clone_size: .
cdr3_nt: TGCGCCAGCAGCCCGGGGGACCAAGGGGCCGCTGAAGCTTTCTTT; cdr3_aa: CASSPGDQGAAEAFF; v_call: TRBV5-1; j_call: TRBJ1-1; d_call: .; clone_size: .
cdr3_nt: TGTGCCAGTAGTGCCACTAGCGGGGGGGCACGTGAGCAGTTCTTC; cdr3_aa: CASSATSGGAREQFF; v_call: TRBV19; j_call: TRBJ2-1; d_call: TRBD2; clone_size: .
cdr3_nt: TGCAGTGCAAGAAGGGGGGATACGCAGTATTTT; cdr3_aa: CSARRGDTQYF; v_call: TRBV20-1; j_call: TRBJ2-3; d_call: .; clone_size: .
cdr3_nt: TGTGCCAGCAGCGTCGGGCCCTACAATGAGCAGTTCTTC; cdr3_aa: CASSVGPYNEQFF; v_call: TRBV9; j_call: TRBJ2-1; d_call: .; clone_size: .
cdr3_nt: TGTGCCAGCAGCTTAGTCACGGTCGGGGAGCTGTTTTTT; cdr3_aa: CASSLVTVGELFF; v_call: TRBV7-6; j_call: TRBJ2-2; d_call: .; clone_size: .
cdr3_nt: TGTGCCAGCAGCGTAGATCCCCTGGCTTCACCCCTCCACTTT; cdr3_aa: CASSVDPLASPLHF; v_call: TRBV9; j_call: TRBJ1-6; d_call: .; clone_size: .
cdr3_nt: TGTGCCAGCAGCCAAGATGTAAATGAAAAACTGTTTTTT; cdr3_aa: CASSQDVNEKLFF; v_call: TRBV4-2; j_call: TRBJ1-4; d_call: .; clone_size: .
cdr3_nt: TGTGCCAGCAGCACTAGCGGAGGATACAATGAGCAGTTCTTC; cdr3_aa: CASSTSGGYNEQFF; v_call: TRBV7-9; j_call: TRBJ2-1; d_call: TRBD2; clone_size: .
cdr3_nt: TGTGCCAGCAGCTTAGGCAGGCTTACTTCCGGAAACACCATATATTTT; cdr3_aa: CASSLGRLTSGNTIYF; v_call: TRBV7-9; j_call: TRBJ1-3; d_call: .; clone_size: .
cdr3_nt: TGTGCCAGCAGTACATCGAACAGGGAAGAGACCCAGTACTTC; cdr3_aa: CASSTSNREETQYF; v_call: TRBV6-6; j_call: TRBJ2-5; d_call: .; clone_size: .
cdr3_nt: TGTGCATATGGCCAGCCCCAGCATTTT; cdr3_aa: CAYGQPQHF; v_call: TRBV7-9; j_call: TRBJ1-5; d_call: .; clone_size: .
cdr3_nt: TGTGCCAGCAGTCGCGGTCGCGCACAAGAGACCCAGTACTTC; cdr3_aa: CASSRGRAQETQYF; v_call: TRBV2; j_call: TRBJ2-5; d_call: .; clone_size: once
cdr3_nt: TGTGCCATCACCTCGGGGGGCTATGGCTACACCTTC; cdr3_aa: CAITSGGYGYTF; v_call: TRBV10-3; j_call: TRBJ1-2; d_call: .; clone_size: .
cdr3_nt: TGTGCCAGCAGATCCCGAGCTGGCCCAGGACCTGAAGCTTTCTTT; cdr3_aa: CASRSRAGPGPEAFF; v_call: TRBV6-5; j_call: TRBJ1-1; d_call: .; clone_size: .
cdr3_nt: TGTGCCAGCAGTGTGTATGGGACAGAGGGGGAAAAACTGTTTTTT; cdr3_aa: CASSVYGTEGEKLFF; v_call: TRBV2; j_call: TRBJ1-4; d_call: TRBD1; clone_size: .
cdr3_nt: TGTGCCAGCAGCGATCTCGAGGTAGCGGCCTTCAATGAGCAGTTCTTC; cdr3_aa: CASSDLEVAAFNEQFF; v_call: TRBV11-2; j_call: TRBJ2-1; d_call: .; clone_size: .
cdr3_nt: TGTGCCAGCAGCCAAGCCGGCCCTAGATTCACAGATACGCAGTATTTT; cdr3_aa: CASSQAGPRFTDTQYF; v_call: TRBV4-2; j_call: TRBJ2-3; d_call: .; clone_size: .
cdr3_nt: TGTGCCAGCAGCCCGGGGCTCTATGGGGGTAGCACAGATACGCAGTATTTT; cdr3_aa: CASSPGLYGGSTDTQYF; v_call: TRBV11-1; j_call: TRBJ2-3; d_call: .; clone_size: .
cdr3_nt: TGTGCCAGTAGTATGGTACAGGGCCCCCAGTTCTTC; cdr3_aa: CASSMVQGPQFF; v_call: TRBV19; j_call: TRBJ2-1; d_call: .; clone_size: .
cdr3_nt: TGTGCCAGCAGCCCCGCGTGGGAGGGGGATGGCTACACCTTC; cdr3_aa: CASSPAWEGDGYTF; v_call: TRBV9; j_call: TRBJ1-2; d_call: .; clone_size: .
cdr3_nt: TGTGCCAGCAGCTTGTCGGGACCGATCTCTGGGGCCAACGTCCTGACTTTC; cdr3_aa: CASSLSGPISGANVLTF; v_call: TRBV5-4; j_call: TRBJ2-6; d_call: .; clone_size: .
cdr3_nt: TGTGCCAGCAGCCAGGGTGCGAGAACGCCTGAAGCTTTCTTT; cdr3_aa: CASSQGARTPEAFF; v_call: TRBV6-6; j_call: TRBJ1-1; d_call: .; clone_size: once
cdr3_nt: TGTGCTAGCAGCCAGGACCGAACTTTGAACACTGAAGCTTTCTTT; cdr3_aa: CASSQDRTLNTEAFF; v_call: TRBV7-7; j_call: TRBJ1-1; d_call: .; clone_size: .
cdr3_nt: TGTGCCAGCAGCTCGGACTTGGGCTATGGCTACACCTTC; cdr3_aa: CASSSDLGYGYTF; v_call: TRBV9; j_call: TRBJ1-2; d_call: .; clone_size: .
cdr3_nt: TGTGCCAGCAGCTCTAGCGGGGGGGGGAACACCGGGGAGCTGTTTTTT; cdr3_aa: CASSSSGGGNTGELFF; v_call: TRBV5-4; j_call: TRBJ2-2; d_call: TRBD2; clone_size: .
cdr3_nt: TGTGCCAGCACTGACCGGGAAAAACTGTTTTTT; cdr3_aa: CASTDREKLFF; v_call: TRBV28; j_call: TRBJ1-4; d_call: .; clone_size: .